Listed here are 24 T cell receptor beta chains from one sample, sequenced in a study of blood T cell repertoires in COVID-19 (dated by TCRdb to the early 2020s). Library generation was performed with the immunoSEQ multiplex PCR assay. The clones in this table, taken by TCRdb from immuneACCESS, are in-frame only. Not every clone is retained; where verified, under half of the shortfall comes from an unresolved V gene, and the cause of the rest is unknown. Present in this sample are roughly 87,000 clones, about 80% of which were seen just once. The ten largest clones represent roughly 4.2% of the sample. Sequencing was done on a sample of peripheral blood. These receptors originate from a woman aged 50 to 65 with acute or convalescent COVID-19.

V usage is TRBV19 and J usage is TRBJ1-2; 7 nucleotides match TRBD1. J was trimmed by 6 bases and V by 5 bases; bases with no gene match: 6. Looked up from germline, CDR1 is LNHDA and CDR2 is SQIVND (reference sequence). The CDR3 length is 13 residues. The CDR3 loop reads CASSHGQVDGYTF. As DNA, the CDR3 is TGTGCCAGTAGTCACGGACAGGTTGATGGCTACACCTTC.

The chain's CDR3 is CASSQDRAAYNEQFF. CDR3 sequence (DNA): TGTGCCAGCAGCCAAGACAGGGCTGCCTACAATGAGCAGTTCTTC. The V call is TRBV3-1 (or the pseudogene TRBV3-2), the J call TRBJ2-1, with a weak D call TRBD1 (5 bases). The V end lost 0 bases, the J end lost 2 bases, and 8 bases lay between the germline ends. The CDR3 covers 15 residues. Germline V gives CDR1 LGHDT, CDR2 YNNKEL (reference sequence).

CDR3 sequence: CASSTTVNQWPQHF. In DNA form, the CDR3 reads TGTGCCAGCAGCACCACAGTTAATCAGTGGCCCCAGCATTTT. The chain employs TRBV6-2 or TRBV6-3 and TRBJ1-5; D uncertain. V was pared by 6 bases and J by 9 bases, with 18 bases between. From germline, CDR1 is MNHEY and CDR2 SVGEGT. The CDR3 contains 14 residues.

The chain joins TRBV2 to TRBJ1-4; 9 bases are shared with TRBD1. CDR3 length equals 15 residues. The trim removed 6 bases at V and 5 bases at J, leaving 7 bases unmatched. Germline-derived CDR1 and CDR2 are SNHLY and FYNNEI. CDR3 DNA: TGTGCCAGCAGATTAACAGGGGGCCGCAATGAAAAACTGTTTTTT. This translates into CASRLTGGRNEKLFF.

The V and J genes are TRBV29-1 and TRBJ2-1; a possible D gene is TRBD1 (6 bases). The CDR3 has 15 residues. V lost 1 base to trimming and J lost 0 bases, with 10 bases between them. Germline V lookup: CDR1 SQVTM, CDR2 ANQGSEA. CDR3: CSVEGGRSSYNEQFF. For the CDR3, the DNA is TGCAGCGTTGAAGGGGGGCGAAGCTCCTACAATGAGCAGTTCTTC.

The chain joins TRBV7-6 to TRBJ2-5; D remains unclear. The CDR3 loop spans 14 amino acids. Trimming removed 5 bases from V and 0 bases from J, with 10 bases in between. CDR1 and CDR2 (germline): SGHVS, FNYEAQ. CDR3 bases: TGTGCCAGCAGCCAATTCCTAGACCAAGAGACCCAGTACTTC. This translates into CASSQFLDQETQYF.

The V gene is TRBV28, the J gene TRBJ1-2; 12 bases agree with TRBD1. There are 17 residues in the CDR3. Losses at the gene ends were 5 bases for V and 4 bases for J; bases not matched to a gene: 11. From germline, CDR1 is MDHEN and CDR2 SYDVKM. The CDR3 sequence is CASSPPGQGALLYGYTF. Here the CDR3 DNA reads TGTGCCAGCAGTCCCCCGGGACAGGGGGCGCTTCTCTATGGCTACACCTTC.

This clone was counted a single time. V gene TRBV5-8 combines with J gene TRBJ1-5; 10 bases align to TRBD1. V lost 4 bases, J lost 8 bases, and 6 bases stayed unmatched. This CDR3 comprises 14 residues. Per germline, CDR1 SGHTS and CDR2 YDEGEE. CDR3 sequence (DNA): TGTGCCAGCAGCGAGACAGGGGGCTATGAGCCCCAGCATTTT. This gives the protein CASSETGGYEPQHF.

The CDR3 nucleotides are TGTGCCAGCAGCTTAGACTCCGGGACAGGGAATCAGCCCCAGCATTTT. Translated, it gives CASSLDSGTGNQPQHF. This rearrangement joins TRBV11-2 to TRBJ1-5, with 9 nucleotides matching TRBD1. CDR1 and CDR2 from the germline V gene are SGHAT and FQNNGV. The CDR3 extends over 16 amino acids. V trimming: 0 bases; J trimming: 4 bases; junction bases outside the gene matches: 4.

The chain employs TRBV27 and TRBJ2-7, with a weak D call TRBD2 (6 bases). CDR1 and CDR2 (germline): MNHEY, SMNVEV (reference sequence). V was trimmed by 5 bases and J by 3 bases, leaving 11 bases between them. The CDR3 length is 13 residues. The CDR3 sequence is CASSRGTNYEQYF. The CDR3 nucleotides are TGTGCCAGCAGTCGGGGGACCAACTACGAGCAGTACTTC.

The rearrangement links TRBV6-1 to TRBJ2-1, with D unresolved. Germline CDR1 is MNHNS and CDR2 is SASEGT. V lost 2 bases to trimming and J lost 4 bases, with 9 bases between them. The length of the CDR3 is 14 residues. The DNA for the CDR3 is TGTGCCAGCAGTGAATACGACGGGTACAATGAGCAGTTCTTC. It specifies CASSEYDGYNEQFF.

The gene calls are TRBV9 and TRBJ1-3; D ambiguous. CDR1 and CDR2 from the germline V gene are SGDLS and YYNGEE. The CDR3 covers 14 residues. V was shortened by 0 bases and J by 4 bases, with 8 bases between the two germline ends. DNA of the CDR3: TGTGCCAGCAGCGTAGAGGCGGGAGGAAACACCATATATTTT. Its protein product is CASSVEAGGNTIYF.

The V gene is TRBV7-8, the J gene TRBJ1-2, with 8 positions matching TRBD1. This CDR3 is 16 amino acids long. Germline V gives CDR1 SGHVS, CDR2 FQNEAQ. Trimming cost V 5 bases and J 8 bases; bases outside gene matches: 16. The DNA of the CDR3 is TGTGCCAGCAGCCAGAGACTCGGGACAGGCCCTTGGGGCTACACCTTC. Amino acids: CASSQRLGTGPWGYTF.

The V and J genes are TRBV6-5 and TRBJ1-5; TRBD1 matches at 8 bases. The CDR3 loop spans 14 amino acids. V trimming: 8 bases; J trimming: 1 base; junction bases outside the gene matches: 4. Germline lookup yields CDR1 MNHEY and CDR2 SVGAGI. The DNA for the CDR3 is TGTGCCAGCGACGACAGGGGAAGCAATCAGCCCCAGCATTTT. It encodes CASDDRGSNQPQHF.

This clone was recorded a few times. The chain employs TRBV5-1 and TRBJ2-7; D unresolved. The CDR3 extends over 14 amino acids. The germline CDR1 and CDR2 sequences are SGHRS and YFSETQ. V gave up 1 base and J gave up 1 base, with 9 bases separating them. CDR3 sequence: CASSLTQTSYEQYF. In nucleotides, the CDR3 is TGCGCCAGCAGCTTGACACAGACGTCCTACGAGCAGTACTTC.

This clone was observed a single time. The V call is TRBV11-2, the J call TRBJ2-7; a possible D gene is TRBD2 (7 bases). The CDR3 is 15 amino acids. Trimming shortened V by 1 base and J by 2 bases, and 12 bases separated the two germline ends. The germline gives CDR1 SGHAT, CDR2 FQNNGV. CDR3 amino acids: CASSLVLGGPYEQYF. CDR3 DNA: TGTGCCAGCAGCTTAGTGTTGGGGGGGCCCTACGAGCAGTACTTC. The entire variable domain, with the rest obtained from reference TRBV11-2 and TRBJ2-7, is as follows: EAGVAQSPRYKIIEKRQSVAFWCNPISGHATLYWYQQILGQGPKLLIQFQNNGVVDDSQLPKDRFSAERLKGVDSTLKIQPAKLEDSAVYLCASSLVLGGPYEQYFGPGTRLTVT.

This sequence joins TRBV18 and TRBJ2-7; TRBD1 agrees at 7 bases. The CDR3 runs 15 residues. Per germline, CDR1 KGHSH and CDR2 LQKENI. J lost 6 bases, V lost 2 bases, and 10 bases had no gene match. The CDR3 DNA follows: TGTGCCAGCTCACCAGCGATAGGGGGCCCATCCGAGCAGTACTTC. This codes for CASSPAIGGPSEQYF.

The rearrangement links TRBV5-5 to TRBJ1-2, with TRBD1 as a possible D gene (6 bases). The V and J ends lost 2 bases and 3 bases respectively, with 8 bases between them. The CDR3 is 13 amino acids. Germline V CDR1 and CDR2: SGHKS, YYEKEE (reference sequence). The CDR3 reads CASSLQGDYGYTF. In DNA, the CDR3 is TGTGCCAGCAGCTTACAGGGAGACTATGGCTACACCTTC.

There are a few counts of this clone. The chain has TRBV9 and TRBJ2-7, with TRBD1 identical over 7 bases. Germline CDR1 is SGDLS and CDR2 is YYNGEE. The V and J ends lost 3 bases and 0 bases, in that order; junction bases with no gene match: 3. The CDR3 is 14 amino acids. The CDR3 nucleotides are TGTGCCAGCAGCGCCGGGACAGTCTCCTACGAGCAGTACTTC. Translated, it gives CASSAGTVSYEQYF.

The V gene is TRBV10-3, the J gene TRBJ2-2, with TRBD2 identical over 7 bases. In germline, CDR1 is ENHRY, CDR2 SYGVKD. Unmatched junction bases numbered 8, after V lost 11 bases and J lost 2 bases. The CDR3 has 14 amino acids. The DNA for the CDR3 is TGTGCCCTTCGGGCGGGAGTCAACACCGGGGAGCTGTTTTTT. It encodes CALRAGVNTGELFF.

The sample holds a few counts of this clone. This sequence joins TRBV28 and TRBJ1-2; 9 bases map to TRBD1. The J segment lost 4 bases and the V segment lost 4 bases, leaving 13 bases of the junction unmatched. The V gene's germline CDR1 is MDHEN and CDR2 SYDVKM. The CDR3 loop spans 17 amino acids. The DNA for the CDR3 is TGTGCCAGCAGTTCCCCCGGGACAGGGTATTCTGGCTATGGCTACACCTTC. Its protein is CASSSPGTGYSGYGYTF.

The chain recombines TRBV7-2 with TRBJ2-7, with TRBD2 identical over 8 bases. CDR1 is SGHTA and CDR2 is FQGNSA in the germline V gene. The CDR3 runs 16 residues. V was pared by 7 bases and J by 0 bases, with 11 bases of the junction left unmatched. The CDR3 coding sequence is TGTGCCAGCAACGAGAGGGCGGGGGGTAGCTCCTACGAGCAGTACTTC. Translating gives CASNERAGGSSYEQYF.

V and J are TRBV30 and TRBJ1-5; 7 bases match TRBD1. CDR3 length: 13 residues. Germline V CDR1 and CDR2: GTSNPN, SVGIG (reference sequence). V dropped 3 bases and J dropped 3; count of bases not matched to a gene: 2. The CDR3 protein is CAWRGQVNQPQHF. CDR3 nucleotides: TGTGCCTGGAGAGGACAGGTCAATCAGCCCCAGCATTTT.

This clone has only one observation. The chain couples TRBV30 to TRBJ1-1; D not certain. The CDR3 loop spans 13 amino acids. CDR1 is GTSNPN, CDR2 SVGIG, per germline (reference sequence). V lost 1 base, J lost 4 bases, and 10 bases lay in between. The CDR3 region is CAWSDFAGTEAFF. The CDR3, as DNA: TGTGCCTGGAGTGACTTCGCGGGCACTGAAGCTTTCTTT.